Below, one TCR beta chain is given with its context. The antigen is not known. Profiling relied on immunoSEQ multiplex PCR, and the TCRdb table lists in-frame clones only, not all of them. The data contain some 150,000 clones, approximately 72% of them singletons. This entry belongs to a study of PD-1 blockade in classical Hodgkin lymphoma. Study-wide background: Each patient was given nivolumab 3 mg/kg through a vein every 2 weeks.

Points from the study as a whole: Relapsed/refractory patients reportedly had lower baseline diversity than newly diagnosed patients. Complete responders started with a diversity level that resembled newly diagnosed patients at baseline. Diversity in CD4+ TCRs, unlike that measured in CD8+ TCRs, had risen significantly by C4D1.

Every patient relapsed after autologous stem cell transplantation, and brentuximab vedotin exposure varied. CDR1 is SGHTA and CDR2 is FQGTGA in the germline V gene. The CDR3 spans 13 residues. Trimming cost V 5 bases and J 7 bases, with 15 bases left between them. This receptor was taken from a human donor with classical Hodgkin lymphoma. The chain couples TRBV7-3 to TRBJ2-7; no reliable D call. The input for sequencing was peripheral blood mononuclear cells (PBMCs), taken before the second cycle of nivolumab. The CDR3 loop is CASSLGRSKEQYF. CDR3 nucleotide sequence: TGTGCCAGCAGCCTTGGACGGAGTAAGGAGCAGTACTTC.